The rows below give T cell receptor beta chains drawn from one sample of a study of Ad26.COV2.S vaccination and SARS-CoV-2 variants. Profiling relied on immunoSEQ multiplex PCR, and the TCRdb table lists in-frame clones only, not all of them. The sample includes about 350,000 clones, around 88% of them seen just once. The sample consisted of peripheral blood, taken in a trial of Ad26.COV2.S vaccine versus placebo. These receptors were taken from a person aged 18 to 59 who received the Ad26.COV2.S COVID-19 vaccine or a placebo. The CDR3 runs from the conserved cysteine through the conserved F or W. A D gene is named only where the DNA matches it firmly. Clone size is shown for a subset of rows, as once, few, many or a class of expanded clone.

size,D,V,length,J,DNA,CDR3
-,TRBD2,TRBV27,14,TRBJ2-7,TGTGCCAGCAGTTTAAGGCGGGAGGCTTACGAGCAGTACTTC,CASSLRREAYEQYF
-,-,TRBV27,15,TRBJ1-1,TGTGCCAGCAGTTGGAAAAGAGGGGCGCGGACTGAAGCTTTCTTT,CASSWKRGARTEAFF
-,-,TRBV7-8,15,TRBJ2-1,TGTGCCAGCAGCTTAGTCCGTCAGTCTTACAATGAGCAGTTCTTC,CASSLVRQSYNEQFF
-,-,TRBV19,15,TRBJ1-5,TGTGCCAGTAGTATTGTGGGGACGCTTAATCAGCCCCAGCATTTT,CASSIVGTLNQPQHF
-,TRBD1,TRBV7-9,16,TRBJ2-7,TGTGCCAGCAGCTTAGAATGGAGACAGGGAGCCTACGAGCAGTACTTC,CASSLEWRQGAYEQYF
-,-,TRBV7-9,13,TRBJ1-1,TGTGCCAGCAGCTTTGGGCTAAACACTGAAGCTTTCTTT,CASSFGLNTEAFF
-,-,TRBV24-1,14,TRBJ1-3,TGTGCCACCAGTGATTTGAAGTTTGGAAACACCATATATTTT,CATSDLKFGNTIYF
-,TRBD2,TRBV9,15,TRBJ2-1,TGTGCCAGCAGCATAACTAGCGGGGCCTACAATGAGCAGTTCTTC,CASSITSGAYNEQFF
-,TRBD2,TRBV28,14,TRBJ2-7,TGTGCCAGCAGTCGAAGGACTAGCGACTACGAGCAGTACTTC,CASSRRTSDYEQYF
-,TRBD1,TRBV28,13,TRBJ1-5,TGTGCCACCGGACAGGGCGGCAATCAGCCCCAGCATTTT,CATGQGGNQPQHF
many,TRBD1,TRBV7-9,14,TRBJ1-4,TGTGCCAGCAGGCTCGACAGGGCTCGCGAAAAACTGTTTTTT,CASRLDRAREKLFF
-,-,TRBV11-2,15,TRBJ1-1,TGTGCCAGCAGCTCCTTACCCGAGTCGAACACTGAAGCTTTCTTT,CASSSLPESNTEAFF
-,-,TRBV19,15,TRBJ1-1,TGTGCCAGTAGTCCCTGGGACGGAAAGAACACTGAAGCTTTCTTT,CASSPWDGKNTEAFF
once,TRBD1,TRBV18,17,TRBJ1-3,TGTGCCAGCTCATCTGCCGGACAGGGGGCAGTTGGAAACACCATATATTTT,CASSSAGQGAVGNTIYF
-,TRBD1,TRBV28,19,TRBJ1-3,TGTGCCAGCAGTTTGGGAGGACAGGCCCTAATTTCTTTTGGAAACACCATATATTTT,CASSLGGQALISFGNTIYF
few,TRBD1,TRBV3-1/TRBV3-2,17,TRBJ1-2,TGTGCCAGCAGCCCCGGGACAGGCTCCGTCGGTGGATATGGCTACACCTTC,CASSPGTGSVGGYGYTF
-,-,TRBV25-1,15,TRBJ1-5,TGTGCCAGCAGTGACGGGGCAGAACAGAATCAGCCCCAGCATTTT,CASSDGAEQNQPQHF
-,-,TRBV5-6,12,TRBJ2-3,TGTGCCAGCAGCTCCGCAGCAGATACGCAGTATTTT,CASSSAADTQYF
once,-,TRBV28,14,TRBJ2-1,TGTGCCAGCAGTTTCGTACTAGCTAGCAATGAGCAGTTCTTC,CASSFVLASNEQFF
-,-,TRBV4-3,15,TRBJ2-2,TGCGCCAGCAGCCAGGGGACGCTCGACACCGGGGAGCTGTTTTTT,CASSQGTLDTGELFF
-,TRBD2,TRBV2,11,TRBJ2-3,TGTGCCAGCAGTGAAGTAGCGGGGCAGTATTTT,CASSEVAGQYF
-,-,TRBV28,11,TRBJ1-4,TGTGCCAGCAGCTCTTCGCGTCGTCTGTTTTTT,CASSSSRRLFF
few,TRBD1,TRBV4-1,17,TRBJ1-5,TGCGCCAGCAGCCAAGTACAGGGGGGGCCCAGAGGACAGCCCCAGCATTTT,CASSQVQGGPRGQPQHF
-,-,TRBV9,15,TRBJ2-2,TGTGCCAGCAGCGTATATCCCGAGAACACCGGGGAGCTGTTTTTT,CASSVYPENTGELFF
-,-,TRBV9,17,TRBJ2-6,TGTGCCAGCAGCGTAGGGGGTACCAACTCTGGGGCCAACGTCCTGACTTTC,CASSVGGTNSGANVLTF
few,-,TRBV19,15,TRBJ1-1,TGTGCCAGTATCCTTACCGGGACCTTTAACACTGAAGCTTTCTTT,CASILTGTFNTEAFF
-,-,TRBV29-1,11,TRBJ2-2,TGCAGCGTTGATGGCACCGGGGAGCTGTTTTTT,CSVDGTGELFF
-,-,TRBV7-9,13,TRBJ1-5,TGTGCCAGCAGCTTAGCTGGGGATCAGCCCCAGCATTTT,CASSLAGDQPQHF
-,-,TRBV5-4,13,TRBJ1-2,TGTGCCAGCAGCCTAACCGGGACACCCGGCTACACCTTC,CASSLTGTPGYTF
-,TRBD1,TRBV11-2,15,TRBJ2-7,TGTGCCAGCCGAGAACCGGGACAGGGTTCCTACGAGCAGTACTTC,CASREPGQGSYEQYF
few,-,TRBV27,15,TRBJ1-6,TGTGCCAGCAGTTTATGGACCCCTCAGGATTCACCCCTCCACTTT,CASSLWTPQDSPLHF
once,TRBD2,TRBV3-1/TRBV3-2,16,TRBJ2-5,TGTGCCAGCAGCCAAGGGACTAGCGGGATCCAAGAGACCCAGTACTTC,CASSQGTSGIQETQYF
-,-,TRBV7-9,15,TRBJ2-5,TGTGCCAGCAGCCCGCCCGGGGGGCCCCAAGAGACCCAGTACTTC,CASSPPGGPQETQYF
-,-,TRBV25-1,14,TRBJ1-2,TGTGCCAGCAGTGAACTCGACATCGACTACGGCTACACCTTC,CASSELDIDYGYTF
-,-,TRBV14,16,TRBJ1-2,TGTGCCAGCAGCCAAGTCGGGGGAGCCCTCGGGTATGGCTACACCTTC,CASSQVGGALGYGYTF
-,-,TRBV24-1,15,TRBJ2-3,TGTGCCACCAGTGATAGCAGGGGATTCACAGATACGCAGTATTTT,CATSDSRGFTDTQYF
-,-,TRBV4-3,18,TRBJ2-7,TGCGCCAGCAGCCCGAACCCCGACGCGGAGGGACACAGATACGAGCAGTACTTC,CASSPNPDAEGHRYEQYF
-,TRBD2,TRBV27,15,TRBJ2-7,TGTGCCAGCAGTTCCGGACTAGCGGGGGTCTACGAGCAGTACTTC,CASSSGLAGVYEQYF
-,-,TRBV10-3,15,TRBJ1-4,TGTGCCATCAGTCCAAACATTGCAACTAATGAAAAACTGTTTTTT,CAISPNIATNEKLFF
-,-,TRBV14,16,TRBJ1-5,TGTGCCAGCAGCCAAATAATGGTGCCCACCGATCAGCCCCAGCATTTT,CASSQIMVPTDQPQHF
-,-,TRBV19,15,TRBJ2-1,TGTGCCAGTAGTATGTCAGCGGGCTCCTACAATGAGCAGTTCTTC,CASSMSAGSYNEQFF
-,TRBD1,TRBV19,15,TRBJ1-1,TGTGCCAGTAGTCGGGACAGGATTGGGGACACTGAAGCTTTCTTT,CASSRDRIGDTEAFF
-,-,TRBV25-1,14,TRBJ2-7,TGTGCCAGCAGTGCCCTCGGACTTCTTTACGAGCAGTACTTC,CASSALGLLYEQYF
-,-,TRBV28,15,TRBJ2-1,TGTGCCAGCAGCCTTGACCAGGGATCCTACAATGAGCAGTTCTTC,CASSLDQGSYNEQFF
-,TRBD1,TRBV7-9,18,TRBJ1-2,TGTGCCAGCAGCTTACCTGGGCTAAACCAACAGGGGAACTATGGCTACACCTTC,CASSLPGLNQQGNYGYTF
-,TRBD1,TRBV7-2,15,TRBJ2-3,TGTGCCAGCAGACCCGGGGACAGCCGCGCAGATACGCAGTATTTT,CASRPGDSRADTQYF
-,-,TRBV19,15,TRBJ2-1,TGTGCCAGTAGTGGGGGACTTTTGGAGTACAATGAGCAGTTCTTC,CASSGGLLEYNEQFF
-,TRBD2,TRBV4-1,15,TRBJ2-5,TGCGCCAGCAGCCAAGGACTAGCGGGACAAGAGACCCAGTACTTC,CASSQGLAGQETQYF
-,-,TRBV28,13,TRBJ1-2,TGTGCCAGCAGCCCTGGGACTATTAATGGCTACACCTTC,CASSPGTINGYTF
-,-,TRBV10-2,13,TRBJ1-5,TGCGCCAGCAAAAACGGAAGCAATCAGCCCCAGCATTTT,CASKNGSNQPQHF
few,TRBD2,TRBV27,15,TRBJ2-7,TGTGCCAGCAGTTTACTAGCGGGAATTTCCTACGAGCAGTACTTC,CASSLLAGISYEQYF
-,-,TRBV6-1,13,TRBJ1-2,TGTGCCAGCAGTGAAGCCGACACCTATGGCTACACCTTC,CASSEADTYGYTF
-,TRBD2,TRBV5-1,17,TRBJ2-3,TGCGCCAGCAGCTTGGGTCCTAGCGGGAGAGGAGTAGATACGCAGTATTTT,CASSLGPSGRGVDTQYF